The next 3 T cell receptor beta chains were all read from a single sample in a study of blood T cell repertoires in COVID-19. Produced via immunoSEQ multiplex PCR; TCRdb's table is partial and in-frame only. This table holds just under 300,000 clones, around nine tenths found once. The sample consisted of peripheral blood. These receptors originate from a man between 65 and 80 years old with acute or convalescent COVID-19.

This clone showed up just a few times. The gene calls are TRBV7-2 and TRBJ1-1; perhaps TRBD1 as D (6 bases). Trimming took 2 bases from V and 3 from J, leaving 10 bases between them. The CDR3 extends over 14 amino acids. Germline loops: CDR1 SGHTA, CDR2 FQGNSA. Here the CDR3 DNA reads TGTGCCAGCAGCTTACAGGGGATCGACACTGAAGCTTTCTTT. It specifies CASSLQGIDTEAFF. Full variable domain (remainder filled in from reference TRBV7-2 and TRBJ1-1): GAGVSQSPSNKVTEKGKDVELRCDPISGHTALYWYRQSLGQGLEFLIYFQGNSAPDKSGLPSDRFSAERTGGSVSTLTIQRTQQEDSAVYLCASSLQGIDTEAFFGQGTRLTVV.

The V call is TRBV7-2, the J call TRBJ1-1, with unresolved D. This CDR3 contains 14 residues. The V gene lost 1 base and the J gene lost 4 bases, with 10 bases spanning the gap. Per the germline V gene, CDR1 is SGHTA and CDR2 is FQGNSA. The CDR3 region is CASSLDGRSTEAFF. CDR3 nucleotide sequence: TGTGCCAGCAGCTTAGACGGGAGATCCACTGAAGCTTTCTTT.

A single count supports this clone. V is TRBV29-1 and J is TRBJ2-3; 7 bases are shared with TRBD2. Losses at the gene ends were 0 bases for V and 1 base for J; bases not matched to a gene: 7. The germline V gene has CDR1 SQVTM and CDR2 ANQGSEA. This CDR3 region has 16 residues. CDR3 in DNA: TGCAGCGTTGAAGAGGCCGCTAGCGGCCGCACAGATACGCAGTATTTT. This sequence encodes CSVEEAASGRTDTQYF.